These 17 T cell receptor beta chains were all obtained from the same sample, sequenced in a study of OX40 agonist ivuxolimab in advanced cancers. The repertoire was sequenced with immunoSEQ multiplex PCR; TCRdb's copy has only in-frame clones and lacks some. The sample yields roughly 80,000 clones, 86% seen once. The material was CD4+ or CD8+ T cells sorted from blood, obtained in a trial of the OX40 agonist ivuxolimab. These TCRs come from an adult with an advanced solid tumor such as melanoma, head and neck, liver or kidney cancer.

The rearrangement uses TRBV6-5 and TRBJ1-5, with a tentative D call TRBD1 (6 bases). Germline assignment: CDR1 MNHEY and CDR2 SVGAGI. Trimming took 6 bases from V and 14 from J, leaving 20 bases between them. The CDR3 loop spans 13 amino acids. CDR3 residues: CASSLAGAKREHF. The DNA of the CDR3 is TGTGCCAGCAGCCTAGCGGGGGCCAAAAGGGAGCATTTT.

This sequence joins TRBV11-2 and TRBJ2-1; possible D gene TRBD2, 6 bases. Between the trimmed V and J ends, which lost 3 bases and 5 bases, there was a span of 14 bases. The germline gives CDR1 SGHAT, CDR2 FQNNGV. CDR3 length: 15 residues. This CDR3 reads CASSFRRGGHNEQFF. The DNA for the CDR3 is TGTGCCAGCAGCTTTAGGAGGGGCGGTCACAATGAGCAGTTCTTC.

This chain uses TRBV5-6 with TRBJ1-2; 10 bases are a match to TRBD1. CDR3 size: 16 residues. The junction had 8 bases not matched to a gene; V was cut back by 6 bases and J by 0 bases. Germline CDR1 reads SGHDT; CDR2 reads YYEEEE. The CDR3 DNA reads TGTGCCAGCACCCGGGGGACAGGGGATCCTAACTATGGCTACACCTTC. It codes for CASTRGTGDPNYGYTF.

In its sample, this clone was seen a few times. The chain links TRBV7-8 to TRBJ1-6; D possibly corresponds to TRBD1 (5 bases). Trimming cost V 2 bases and J 2 bases, with 10 bases left between them. Germline V gene lookup returns CDR1 SGHVS and CDR2 FQNEAQ. This CDR3 is built from 16 residues. CDR3 loop: CASSLRTGPYNSPLHF. The CDR3 DNA reads as TGTGCCAGCAGCTTACGAACGGGACCCTATAATTCACCCCTCCACTTT.

V and J are TRBV19 and TRBJ1-4, with D possibly being TRBD1 (5 bases). This CDR3 is built from 14 residues. Trimming pared 1 base from V and 8 bases from J, leaving 11 bases between. The V gene's germline CDR1 is LNHDA and CDR2 SQIVND (reference sequence). The chain's CDR3 is CASSIGGVVEKLFF. The CDR3 DNA sequence: TGTGCCAGTAGTATAGGAGGGGTGGTGGAAAAACTGTTTTTT.

This clone was picked up a small number of times. The gene calls are TRBV27 and TRBJ1-2; possible D gene TRBD1, 5 bases. The V gene lost 6 bases and the J gene lost 5 bases, with 10 bases spanning the gap. In germline, CDR1 is MNHEY, CDR2 SMNVEV (reference sequence). There are 12 residues in the CDR3. CDR3 coding DNA: TGTGCCAGCAGGCAGGGCTTTTATGGCTACACCTTC. Protein: CASRQGFYGYTF.

V is TRBV13 and J is TRBJ2-7; D may be TRBD2 (6 bases). V was trimmed by 2 bases and J by 3 bases, leaving 14 bases between them. Germline assignment: CDR1 PRHDT and CDR2 FYEKMQ (reference sequence). This CDR3 region has 15 residues. CDR3 residues: CASSLYGGMVYEQYF. CDR3 nucleotide sequence: TGTGCCAGCAGCTTATATGGGGGGATGGTCTACGAGCAGTACTTC.

The chain has TRBV7-3 and TRBJ2-1, with TRBD1 matching over 7 bases. The CDR3 sequence is 17 residues long. Germline-derived CDR1 and CDR2 are SGHTA and FQGTGA. V dropped 7 bases and J dropped 4; count of bases not matched to a gene: 16. CDR3 in amino acids: CASNQRSSGQFYNEQFF. The CDR3 DNA reads TGTGCCAGCAACCAGAGGTCCTCGGGACAGTTTTACAATGAGCAGTTCTTC.

V and J are TRBV4-2 and TRBJ2-1; D is undetermined. This CDR3 spans 13 amino acids. V was cut by 3 bases and J by 3 bases, with 6 bases left in between. Germline CDR1 LGHNA, CDR2 YNFKEQ. The CDR3 region is CASSQDLYNEQFF. The DNA of the CDR3 is TGTGCCAGCAGCCAGGACCTCTACAATGAGCAGTTCTTC.

In DNA form, the CDR3 reads TGTGCCAGAAGCTTCTCCGGGCGGGAGGGTTGCACCGGGGAGCTGTTTTTT. Protein: CARSFSGREGCTGELFF. This chain links TRBV5-3 with TRBJ2-2; TRBD2 matches 9 bases. TRBV5-3 falls under the ORF class, with uncertain function. The J segment lost 4 bases and the V segment lost 2 bases, leaving 9 bases of the junction unmatched. The CDR3 spans 17 residues.

This sequence joins TRBV27 and TRBJ1-2, with a weak D call TRBD1 (6 bases). Germline V gives CDR1 MNHEY, CDR2 SMNVEV (reference sequence). CDR3 length: 13 amino acids. Deletions cut 3 bases from V and 7 bases from J, with 12 bases between. This chain's CDR3 is CASSFRQGSGYTF. CDR3 nucleotide sequence: TGTGCCAGCAGTTTTAGGCAGGGGAGTGGCTACACCTTC.

V gene TRBV11-2 combines with J gene TRBJ2-1, with D possibly being TRBD1 (6 bases). V gave up 1 base and J gave up 1 base, with 8 bases separating them. The CDR3 is 15 residues long. Germline values: CDR1 SGHAT, CDR2 FQNNGV. CDR3 coding DNA: TGTGCCAGCAGCTTAGGGCAGGGGTCCTACAATGAGCAGTTCTTC. Translated, it gives CASSLGQGSYNEQFF.

The sample holds a few counts of this clone. The rearrangement links TRBV30 to TRBJ1-5, with D perhaps matching TRBD1 (5 bases). This CDR3 is built from 13 residues. V was shortened by 1 base and J by 6 bases, with 10 bases between the two germline ends. Per germline, CDR1 GTSNPN and CDR2 SVGIG (reference sequence). The CDR3 region is CAWSDQGGQPQHF. The CDR3 coding sequence is TGTGCCTGGAGTGACCAGGGAGGTCAGCCCCAGCATTTT.

V usage is TRBV30 and J usage is TRBJ1-1; unclear D gene. The CDR3 is 13 residues long. The ends were cut back, 1 base at V and 0 bases at J, with 6 bases in the middle. Germline-derived CDR1 and CDR2 are GTSNPN and SVGIG (reference sequence). As DNA, the CDR3 is TGTGCCTGGAGTGGAACCATGAACACTGAAGCTTTCTTT. This sequence encodes CAWSGTMNTEAFF.

This chain joins TRBV6-5 and TRBJ1-1; possibly TRBD1 for D (5 bases). Trimming cost V 4 bases and J 9 bases, with 18 bases left between them. The germline CDR1 and CDR2 sequences are MNHEY and SVGAGI. The CDR3 length is 14 residues. The CDR3 DNA reads as TGTGCCAGCAGTTCTTCCGGTAGACAGAGAAAAGCTTTCTTT. As protein: CASSSSGRQRKAFF.

This sequence joins TRBV4-1 and TRBJ2-5; D is perhaps TRBD2 (5 bases). The germline CDR1 and CDR2 sequences are MGHRA and YSYEKL. V gave up 1 base and J gave up 2 bases, with 11 bases separating them. This CDR3 contains 15 residues. The CDR3 is CASSQAAGAQETQYF. The CDR3 bases are TGCGCCAGCAGCCAAGCTGCGGGCGCGCAAGAGACCCAGTACTTC.

This sequence joins TRBV7-2 and TRBJ2-5; tentative D call: TRBD1 (6 bases). Trimming took 5 bases from V and 4 from J, leaving 11 bases between them. CDR1 and CDR2 from the germline V gene are SGHTA and FQGNSA. This CDR3 region has 13 residues. CDR3 DNA: TGTGCCAGCAGCCCCCGGACAGCAGAGACCCAGTACTTC. Protein product: CASSPRTAETQYF.